One and the same sample provided the 29 T cell receptor beta chains below, sequenced in a study of sequential checkpoint blockade in melanoma. Repertoires were generated with immunoSEQ multiplex PCR, while TCRdb's copy carries only in-frame clones and drops some. The sample has 14,000 or so clones, 77% seen once. Treatment here: randomized to nivolumab then ipilimumab (arm A) or the reverse (arm B). Specimen: CD8+ T cells sorted from blood (inferred from file names), collected from a patient given nivolumab and ipilimumab in sequence. These receptors originate from a human donor with melanoma.

V gene TRBV14 combines with J gene TRBJ1-1, with D possibly being TRBD1 (5 bases). Trimming left V 1 base short and J 1 base short, with 10 bases between. The CDR3 runs 15 residues. The germline CDR1 and CDR2 sequences are SGHDN and FVKESK. CDR3 bases: TGTGCCAGCAGCCAAGCATGGGGCCGGAACACTGAAGCTTTCTTT. Its protein product is CASSQAWGRNTEAFF.

The chain combines TRBV4-3 with TRBJ1-4; D unclear. This CDR3 region has 16 residues. V dropped 0 bases and J dropped 0 bases, with 8 bases sitting between them. Germline CDR1 reads LGHNA; CDR2 reads YSLEER. The CDR3 region is CASSQEYGATNEKLFF. In nucleotides, the CDR3 is TGCGCCAGCAGCCAAGAATACGGGGCAACTAATGAAAAACTGTTTTTT.

The rearrangement links TRBV10-1 to TRBJ2-5; 7 bases are shared with TRBD1. V dropped 5 bases and J dropped 4; count of bases not matched to a gene: 7. Germline CDR1 WNHNN, CDR2 SYGVQD (reference sequence). CDR3 length equals 14 residues. The CDR3 coding sequence is TGCGCCAGCAGTATGACAGGGTCTGGAGAGACCCAGTACTTC. Its translation: CASSMTGSGETQYF.

The V gene is TRBV27, the J gene TRBJ1-1, with D perhaps matching TRBD1 (5 bases). Germline V gene data show CDR1 as MNHEY and CDR2 as SMNVEV (reference sequence). The CDR3 has 15 amino acids. The V end was cut by 3 bases, the J end by 4 bases, with 15 bases between. The CDR3, as DNA: TGTGCCAGCAGTTTGATTATAGCCGGGGGCACTGAAGCTTTCTTT. Its protein is CASSLIIAGGTEAFF.

The chain combines TRBV5-1 with TRBJ1-1; TRBD1 might be the D (6 bases). The CDR3 spans 13 residues. The germline V gene encodes CDR1 SGHRS and CDR2 YFSETQ. Trimming pared 7 bases from V and 0 bases from J, leaving 10 bases between. CDR3 sequence (DNA): TGCGCCAGCTGGGAGGGGGTGAACACTGAAGCTTTCTTT. It yields the protein CASWEGVNTEAFF.

V usage is TRBV13 and J usage is TRBJ2-7; the match to TRBD1 covers 8 bases. Losses at the gene ends were 5 bases for V and 1 base for J; bases not matched to a gene: 7. This CDR3 comprises 15 residues. CDR1 and CDR2 from the germline V gene are PRHDT and FYEKMQ (reference sequence). The CDR3 region is CASSTPGTGSYEQYF. CDR3 nucleotides: TGTGCCAGCAGCACCCCCGGGACAGGTTCCTACGAGCAGTACTTC.

The chain recombines TRBV2 with TRBJ1-4; tentative D call: TRBD1 (6 bases). Trimming took 10 bases from V and 4 from J, leaving 13 bases between them. In germline, CDR1 is SNHLY, CDR2 FYNNEI. The CDR3 totals 13 residues. CDR3 residues: CATWGQSNEKLFF. Written as DNA, the CDR3 is TGTGCCACCTGGGGGCAGAGTAATGAAAAACTGTTTTTT.

This chain connects TRBV27 to TRBJ2-7, with D tentatively TRBD2 (6 bases). Trimming removed 3 bases from V and 3 bases from J, with 9 bases in between. The germline CDR1 and CDR2 sequences are MNHEY and SMNVEV (reference sequence). This CDR3 is built from 13 residues. The CDR3 DNA sequence: TGTGCCAGCAGTTTCACTAGCAGCTACGAGCAGTACTTC. Translating it yields CASSFTSSYEQYF.

By sample fraction, this clone is medium-sized. The gene calls are TRBV5-6 and TRBJ1-2; TRBD1 agrees at 9 bases. Trimming removed 0 bases from V and 7 bases from J; junction bases left unmatched: 4. The CDR3 spans 14 residues. The germline V gene encodes CDR1 SGHDT and CDR2 YYEEEE. Here the CDR3 DNA reads TGTGCCAGCAGCTTGGGGACAGGGGTTTTTGGCTACACCTTC. Amino acid sequence: CASSLGTGVFGYTF. The full variable domain, rest sourced from reference TRBV5-6 and TRBJ1-2, is DAGVTQSPTHLIKTRGQQVTLRCSPKSGHDTVSWYQQALGQGPQFIFQYYEEEERQRGNFPDRFSGHQFPNYSSELNVNALLLGDSALYLCASSLGTGVFGYTFGSGTRLTVV.

The chain employs TRBV30 and TRBJ1-1; 7 bases agree with TRBD1. In germline, CDR1 is GTSNPN, CDR2 SVGIG (reference sequence). Unmatched junction bases numbered 7, after V lost 3 bases and J lost 0 bases. The length of the CDR3 is 15 residues. CDR3 DNA: TGTGCCTGGAGGGATGAGGGGGCTCTGAACACTGAAGCTTTCTTT. It translates to CAWRDEGALNTEAFF.

This clone appeared a few times. The chain's CDR3 is CASWPFEAFF. The DNA for the CDR3 is TGCGCCAGCTGGCCCTTTGAAGCTTTCTTT. V usage is TRBV23-1 and J usage is TRBJ1-1; D gene uncertain. TRBV23-1 carries the ORF label, with uncertain function. The CDR3 has 10 amino acids. V gave up 8 bases and J gave up 7 bases, with 8 bases separating them.

This clone occurred a few times. DNA for the CDR3: TGCGCCAGCAGCCAAGACTCAGGGGGCAACACTGAAGCTTTCTTT. Residues: CASSQDSGGNTEAFF. J is TRBJ1-1 and V is TRBV4-3, with TRBD1 identical over 8 bases. CDR1 and CDR2 (germline): LGHNA, YSLEER. There are 15 residues in the CDR3. With 0 bases clipped from V and 2 bases from J, the junction kept 2 bases outside the gene matches.

This clone came up once. V usage is TRBV6-4 and J usage is TRBJ1-6, with 7 nucleotides matching TRBD1. The CDR3 extends over 14 amino acids. Germline V gene data show CDR1 as MRHNA and CDR2 as SNTAGT. The junction had 5 bases not matched to a gene; V was cut back by 3 bases and J by 9 bases. For the CDR3, the DNA is TGTGCCAGCAGTGAAGGGGGCCTTATTTCACCCCTCCACTTT. Protein: CASSEGGLISPLHF.

V usage is TRBV28 and J usage is TRBJ2-3; perhaps TRBD1 as D (6 bases). This CDR3 is 16 amino acids long. V was shortened by 1 base and J by 2 bases, with 13 bases between the two germline ends. Germline V CDR1 and CDR2: MDHEN, SYDVKM. In DNA, the CDR3 is TGTGCCAGCAGTTTATCGGACAGTTCGAACACAGATACGCAGTATTTT. Its translation: CASSLSDSSNTDTQYF.

The chain combines TRBV18 with TRBJ2-1; TRBD2 is a possible D gene (6 bases). The CDR3 covers 14 residues. The germline V gene encodes CDR1 KGHSH and CDR2 LQKENI. V lost 8 bases to trimming and J lost 6 bases, with 17 bases between them. The DNA for the CDR3 is TGTGCCAGCACCGAGACTAGTGAGGGCAATGAGCAGTTCTTC. Protein product: CASTETSEGNEQFF.

The chain has TRBV6-4 and TRBJ2-3; possibly TRBD2 for D (6 bases). The V gene lost 5 bases and the J gene lost 0 bases, with 9 bases spanning the gap. This CDR3 has 14 amino acids. Germline CDR1 and CDR2: MRHNA and SNTAGT. The CDR3 nucleotides are TGTGCCAGCAGTCCAGGACTAAGCACAGATACGCAGTATTTT. Its translation: CASSPGLSTDTQYF.

This clone was observed once. The gene calls are TRBV9 and TRBJ1-1, with D possibly matching TRBD1 (6 bases). The CDR3 has 12 amino acids. The V end was cut by 4 bases, the J end by 5 bases, with 9 bases between. From germline, CDR1 is SGDLS and CDR2 YYNGEE. The CDR3 protein is CASSPRGTEAFF. For the CDR3, the DNA is TGTGCCAGCAGCCCTAGGGGGACTGAAGCTTTCTTT.

This chain connects TRBV7-8 to TRBJ2-7, with a tentative D call TRBD1 (5 bases). In germline, CDR1 is SGHVS, CDR2 FQNEAQ. The CDR3 spans 17 residues. Trimming shortened V by 1 base and J by 2 bases, and 18 bases separated the two germline ends. CDR3 bases: TGTGCCAGCAGCTTAGACAATCCAGGGAAACCCCCCTACGAGCAGTACTTC. Its translation: CASSLDNPGKPPYEQYF.

The rearrangement joins TRBV7-8 to TRBJ2-7, with D tentatively TRBD2 (6 bases). CDR3 length: 15 amino acids. CDR1 is SGHVS, CDR2 FQNEAQ, per germline. The ends were cut back, 2 bases at V and 4 bases at J, with 15 bases in the middle. The DNA for the CDR3 is TGTGCCAGCAGCTTATATGCAGCGGGCCTATACGAGCAGTACTTC. Amino acids: CASSLYAAGLYEQYF.

V is TRBV19 and J is TRBJ1-1; D call uncertain. This CDR3 contains 13 residues. Looked up from germline, CDR1 is LNHDA and CDR2 is SQIVND (reference sequence). Between the trimmed V and J ends, which lost 5 bases and 1 base, there was a span of 8 bases. CDR3 coding DNA: TGTGCCAGTAGTGTCGCAGAGAACACTGAAGCTTTCTTT. Its protein is CASSVAENTEAFF. Based on the CDR3 plus reference TRBV19 and TRBJ1-1, the full variable domain is DGGITQSPKYLFRKEGQNVTLSCEQNLNHDAMYWYRQDPGQGLRLIYYSQIVNDFQKGDIAEGYSVSREKKESFPLTVTSAQKNPTAFYLCASSVAENTEAFFGQGTRLTVV.

The gene calls are TRBV27 and TRBJ2-1; maybe TRBD1 (8 bases). This CDR3 is built from 14 residues. Germline CDR1 and CDR2: MNHEY and SMNVEV (reference sequence). The ends were cut back, 6 bases at V and 6 bases at J, with 15 bases in the middle. CDR3: CASRQGGGGNEQFF. CDR3 in DNA: TGTGCCAGCAGACAGGGGGGGGGAGGCAATGAGCAGTTCTTC.

J is TRBJ2-1 and V is TRBV28, with 9 bases lining up with TRBD2. Germline-derived CDR1 and CDR2 are MDHEN and SYDVKM. This CDR3 has 18 residues. With V trimmed by 8 bases and J by 4 bases, 18 bases remained unmatched. The CDR3 nucleotides read TGTGCCAGCGAGAACGAGGATAGCGGGAGTAAATCTTACAATGAGCAGTTCTTC. Protein product: CASENEDSGSKSYNEQFF.

This chain connects TRBV30 to TRBJ1-5; D is possibly TRBD1 (6 bases). CDR1 GTSNPN and CDR2 SVGIG come from the germline V gene (reference sequence). The CDR3 consists of 16 residues. Trimming took 0 bases from V and 3 from J, leaving 15 bases between them. The CDR3 loop reads CAWSVGLGQTNQPQHF. In nucleotides, the CDR3 is TGTGCCTGGAGTGTGGGTCTCGGACAGACCAATCAGCCCCAGCATTTT.

The chain carries TRBV7-2 and TRBJ1-5; D ambiguous. This CDR3 comprises 14 residues. V lost 2 bases and J 3 bases, leaving 8 bases between the germline ends. Germline V CDR1 and CDR2: SGHTA, FQGNSA. For the CDR3, the DNA is TGTGCCAGCAGCTTATATCAGGTCAATCAGCCCCAGCATTTT. Its protein product is CASSLYQVNQPQHF.

The rearrangement links TRBV14 to TRBJ1-2; 7 nucleotides line up with TRBD1. This CDR3 is 15 amino acids long. The V and J ends lost 0 bases and 5 bases, in that order; junction bases with no gene match: 6. The germline V gene has CDR1 SGHDN and CDR2 FVKESK. The CDR3 is CASSQDGQGDYGYTF. The DNA for the CDR3 is TGTGCCAGCAGCCAAGATGGGCAGGGGGATTATGGCTACACCTTC.

This chain connects TRBV6-4 to TRBJ2-6, with TRBD1 as a possible D gene (6 bases). There are 17 residues in the CDR3. The germline CDR1 and CDR2 sequences are MRHNA and SNTAGT. V lost 2 bases and J lost 3, with 14 bases in between. Here the CDR3 reads CASSDEESGHGANVLTF. CDR3 coding DNA: TGTGCCAGCAGTGACGAAGAATCGGGACATGGGGCCAACGTCCTGACTTTC.

The rearrangement uses TRBV27 and TRBJ2-7, with 8 bases lining up with TRBD1. CDR1 and CDR2 (germline): MNHEY, SMNVEV (reference sequence). CDR3 length: 15 residues. The J segment lost 0 bases and the V segment lost 6 bases, leaving 7 bases of the junction unmatched. As DNA, the CDR3 is TGTGCCAGCAGCCCCGCAGGGACAGGCTCCTACGAGCAGTACTTC. Translated, it gives CASSPAGTGSYEQYF.

The CDR3, as DNA: TGTGCCAGTAGTATAGGTACGGGACTTGAAGCTTTCTTT. Protein: CASSIGTGLEAFF. The chain has TRBV19 and TRBJ1-1; tentatively, D is TRBD1 (5 bases). Trimming took 1 base from V and 7 from J, leaving 10 bases between them. The CDR3 runs 13 residues. Per germline, CDR1 LNHDA and CDR2 SQIVND (reference sequence).

V is TRBV4-2 and J is TRBJ2-5; D might be TRBD2 (5 bases). Trimming removed 2 bases from V and 0 bases from J, with 10 bases in between. CDR1 and CDR2 from the germline V gene are LGHNA and YNFKEQ. The CDR3 extends over 15 amino acids. The CDR3 is CASSQMDLYQETQYF. The CDR3 DNA reads TGTGCCAGCAGCCAAATGGACTTATACCAAGAGACCCAGTACTTC.